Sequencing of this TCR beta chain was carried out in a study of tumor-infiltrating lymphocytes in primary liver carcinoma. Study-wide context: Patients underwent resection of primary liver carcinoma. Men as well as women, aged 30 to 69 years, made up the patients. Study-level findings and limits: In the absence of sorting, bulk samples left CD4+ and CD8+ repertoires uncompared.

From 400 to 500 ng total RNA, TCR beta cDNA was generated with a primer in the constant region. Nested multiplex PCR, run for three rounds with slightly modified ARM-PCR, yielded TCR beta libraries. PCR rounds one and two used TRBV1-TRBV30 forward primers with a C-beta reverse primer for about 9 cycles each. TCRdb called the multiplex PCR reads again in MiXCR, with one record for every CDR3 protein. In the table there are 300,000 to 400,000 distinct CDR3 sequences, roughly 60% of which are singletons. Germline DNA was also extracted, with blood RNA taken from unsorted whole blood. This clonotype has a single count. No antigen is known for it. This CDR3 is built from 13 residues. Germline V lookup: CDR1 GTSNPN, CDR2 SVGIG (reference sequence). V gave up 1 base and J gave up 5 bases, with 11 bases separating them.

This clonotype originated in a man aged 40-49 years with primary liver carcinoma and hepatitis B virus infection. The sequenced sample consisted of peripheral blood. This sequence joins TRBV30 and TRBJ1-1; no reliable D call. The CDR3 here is CAWSADRRTEAFF. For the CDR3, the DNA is TGTGCCTGGAGTGCGGATAGGAGGACTGAAGCTTTCTTT.